This T cell receptor (beta chain) appears in the sequencing data of a study of T cell repertoires in cytomegalovirus infection. The CDR3 runs 14 residues. Trimming took off 5 bases at V and 6 bases at J, with 17 bases between the two ends. Germline V CDR1 and CDR2: SEHNR, FQNEAQ (reference sequence). This clonotype was seen ten or more times. TCRdb independently ran MiXCR on the reads; one entry per CDR3 protein. The sample includes about 180,000 distinct CDR3 sequences, roughly 15% of them seen just once. The sequencing input was CD8+ T cells from PBMCs. The receptor's source is a human donor in good health (CMV status not recorded). Some clones in this sample may be carry-over from other donors' samples. V and J are TRBV7-9 and TRBJ2-7, with D perhaps TRBD1 (6 bases). The CDR3 region is CASSLDHGTTEQYF. CDR3 sequence (DNA): TGTGCCAGCAGCCTCGACCACGGGACAACCGAGCAGTACTTC.